A single sample is the source of the 20 T cell receptor beta chains below, sequenced in a study of blood T cell repertoires in COVID-19. Clones were sequenced by immunoSEQ multiplex PCR, and TCRdb holds only the in-frame ones, with some missing. The table includes 350,000 to 450,000 clones, around 84% detected once. Sequenced: peripheral blood. Receptors originate from a human donor in a cohort sampled during active COVID-19.

V usage is TRBV11-3 and J usage is TRBJ2-5; 9 bases map to TRBD1. V gave up 5 bases and J gave up 2 bases; unmatched junction bases: 3. The CDR3 totals 14 residues. Germline CDR1 and CDR2: SGHNT and YENEEA. The CDR3 region has the DNA TGTGCCAGCAGCCCCGGACAGGGGCAAGAGACCCAGTACTTC. Its protein is CASSPGQGQETQYF.

The chain links TRBV6-5 to TRBJ2-5, with TRBD2 matching over 10 bases. The junction had 6 bases not matched to a gene; V was cut back by 6 bases and J by 2 bases. Germline CDR1 and CDR2: MNHEY and SVGAGI. This CDR3 region has 15 residues. In DNA form, the CDR3 reads TGTGCCAGCAGCCGAGCGGGGGGGCTTCAAGAGACCCAGTACTTC. Translating gives CASSRAGGLQETQYF.

This chain uses TRBV2 with TRBJ1-1; 8 positions agree with TRBD1. Losses at the gene ends were 3 bases for V and 1 base for J; bases not matched to a gene: 1. This CDR3 has 14 residues. Germline V gene data show CDR1 as SNHLY and CDR2 as FYNNEI. CDR3 coding DNA: TGTGCCAGCAGTGACAGGGGGCAGAACACTGAAGCTTTCTTT. This sequence encodes CASSDRGQNTEAFF.

The V call is TRBV19, the J call TRBJ2-2; perhaps TRBD2 as D (7 bases). The CDR3 loop spans 17 amino acids. The germline V and J ends were trimmed by 5 bases and 4 bases, with 20 bases remaining between them. Germline lookup yields CDR1 LNHDA and CDR2 SQIVND (reference sequence). CDR3 in DNA: TGTGCCAGTAGTTGGGGGAGGGCGGGGGCCATCACCGGGGAGCTGTTTTTT. Amino acids: CASSWGRAGAITGELFF.

The CDR3 region is CASSLDGGSNQPQHF. The DNA of the CDR3 is TGCGCCAGCAGCTTGGACGGAGGTAGCAATCAGCCCCAGCATTTT. The rearrangement links TRBV5-1 to TRBJ1-5, with no clear D. The CDR3 contains 15 residues. CDR1 is SGHRS and CDR2 is YFSETQ in the germline V gene. Trimming left V 0 bases short and J 0 bases short, with 7 bases between.

J is TRBJ1-1 and V is TRBV5-1; a weak D match, TRBD1 (6 bases). V gave up 0 bases and J gave up 4 bases, with 22 bases separating them. Germline loops: CDR1 SGHRS, CDR2 YFSETQ. This CDR3 has 18 amino acids. CDR3 nucleotide sequence: TGCGCCAGCAGCTTGGTTGGCACAGGGATCCGACGGGGCACTGAAGCTTTCTTT. It translates to CASSLVGTGIRRGTEAFF.

The chain employs TRBV24-1 and TRBJ2-3; D might be TRBD2 (6 bases). Per the germline V gene, CDR1 is KGHDR and CDR2 is SFDVKD. The CDR3 extends over 15 amino acids. Trimming stripped 6 bases from V and 1 base from J, with 13 bases between. CDR3 protein: CATSRARRGTDTQYF. The CDR3 region has the DNA TGTGCCACCAGTCGGGCGAGGAGGGGCACAGATACGCAGTATTTT.

This sequence joins TRBV7-3 and TRBJ2-3; 10 bases fit TRBD2. CDR1 is SGHTA, CDR2 FQGTGA, per germline. The junction had 14 bases not matched to a gene; V was cut back by 2 bases and J by 0 bases. The CDR3 loop spans 20 amino acids. The CDR3 here is CASSLWGGGLAESSTDTQYF. In DNA, the CDR3 is TGTGCCAGCAGCTTATGGGGAGGCGGACTAGCGGAATCTAGCACAGATACGCAGTATTTT.

The J gene is TRBJ1-4, the V gene TRBV5-5; 7 nucleotides align to TRBD1. CDR3 length: 15 residues. V trimming: 4 bases; J trimming: 8 bases; junction bases outside the gene matches: 11. The germline V gene encodes CDR1 SGHKS and CDR2 YYEKEE (reference sequence). CDR3 sequence: CASSLRVTGEEKLFF. DNA of the CDR3: TGTGCCAGCAGCCTCCGAGTTACAGGGGAGGAAAAACTGTTTTTT.

The J gene is TRBJ2-6, the V gene TRBV5-6; D remains unclear. Trimming pared 2 bases from V and 0 bases from J, leaving 6 bases between. CDR1 is SGHDT, CDR2 YYEEEE, per germline. The CDR3 spans 15 residues. The CDR3 loop reads CASSFYPSGANVLTF. The CDR3 region has the DNA TGTGCCAGCAGCTTTTATCCCTCTGGGGCCAACGTCCTGACTTTC.

The chain links TRBV6-5 to TRBJ1-5, with D hard to call. Looked up from germline, CDR1 is MNHEY and CDR2 is SVGAGI. CDR3 length equals 12 residues. The V gene lost 6 bases and the J gene lost 6 bases, with 9 bases spanning the gap. Written as DNA, the CDR3 is TGTGCCAGCAGCGCAGAGGGTCAGCCCCAGCATTTT. It encodes CASSAEGQPQHF.

This clone was seen more than once but under ten times. The chain recombines TRBV5-1 with TRBJ2-7; maybe TRBD1 (6 bases). Germline V lookup: CDR1 SGHRS, CDR2 YFSETQ. CDR3 length: 15 amino acids. V lost 0 bases and J 3 bases, leaving 13 bases between the germline ends. CDR3: CASSLGQVPVYEQYF. DNA of the CDR3: TGCGCCAGCAGCTTGGGACAGGTTCCCGTCTACGAGCAGTACTTC.

The genes are TRBV7-9 and TRBJ1-4; maybe TRBD1 (6 bases). The germline CDR1 and CDR2 sequences are SEHNR and FQNEAQ (reference sequence). V was clipped by 5 bases and J by 6 bases, with 19 bases between them. This CDR3 has 16 amino acids. This CDR3 reads CASSATGWGFDEKLFF. The DNA for the CDR3 is TGTGCCAGCAGCGCTACAGGGTGGGGCTTCGATGAAAAACTGTTTTTT.

This clone was seen only once. CDR3: CASSEAKLQGTETQYF. CDR3 bases: TGTGCCAGCAGTGAAGCCAAGCTACAGGGAACAGAGACCCAGTACTTC. This rearrangement joins TRBV6-1 to TRBJ2-5; D perhaps matches TRBD1 (6 bases). CDR1 and CDR2 (germline): MNHNS, SASEGT. Trimming took 0 bases from V and 4 from J, leaving 15 bases between them. CDR3 size: 16 residues.

The CDR3 protein is CSVTIQGHSNYGYTF. DNA of the CDR3: TGCAGCGTCACCATTCAGGGCCACTCTAACTATGGCTACACCTTC. The rearrangement joins TRBV29-1 to TRBJ1-2; TRBD1 is a possible D gene (5 bases). Germline CDR1 and CDR2: SQVTM and ANQGSEA. Trimming cost V 6 bases and J 0 bases, with 17 bases left between them. The CDR3 loop spans 15 amino acids.

CDR3 sequence reads: CASSLGGENTGELFF. DNA for the CDR3: TGCGCCAGCAGCTTGGGCGGGGAAAACACCGGGGAGCTGTTTTTT. This chain uses TRBV5-1 with TRBJ2-2, with a possible D match to TRBD2 (6 bases). In germline, CDR1 is SGHRS, CDR2 YFSETQ. Between the trimmed V and J ends, which lost 0 bases and 2 bases, there was a span of 8 bases. The length of the CDR3 is 15 residues.

CDR3 residues: CASSYPFGGIQETQYF. In nucleotides, the CDR3 is TGTGCCAGCAGTTACCCCTTCGGGGGGATTCAAGAGACCCAGTACTTC. The chain joins TRBV6-6 to TRBJ2-5; TRBD2 agrees at 7 bases. The V and J ends lost 2 bases and 2 bases, in that order; junction bases with no gene match: 8. The germline V gene encodes CDR1 MNHNY and CDR2 SVGAGI (reference sequence). The CDR3 consists of 16 residues.

The chain couples TRBV9 to TRBJ2-1; 9 nucleotides agree with TRBD2. Germline V lookup: CDR1 SGDLS, CDR2 YYNGEE. This CDR3 contains 16 residues. V shed 0 bases, J shed 10 bases, and the junction held 11 bases outside the gene matches. CDR3 DNA: TGTGCCAGCAGCGTAGTTCCTAGCGGGGCCTCGGGGGAGCAGTTCTTC. Amino acid sequence: CASSVVPSGASGEQFF.

The rearrangement joins TRBV2 to TRBJ2-7, with 15 bases aligning to TRBD2. The CDR3 contains 15 residues. The ends lost 7 bases at V and 9 bases at J; junction bases unmatched: 10. Germline values: CDR1 SNHLY, CDR2 FYNNEI. The CDR3 nucleotides are TGTGCCAGCATCGTGGGGACTAGCGGGAGGTGGGGGCAGTACTTC. Protein: CASIVGTSGRWGQYF.

The chain uses TRBV7-8 and TRBJ1-2; a possible D gene is TRBD1 (5 bases). Between the trimmed V and J ends, which lost 0 bases and 4 bases, there was a span of 9 bases. From germline, CDR1 is SGHVS and CDR2 FQNEAQ. This CDR3 has 14 amino acids. The CDR3 DNA reads TGTGCCAGCAGCTTAGCAGACAGTGGCTATGGCTACACCTTC. Protein product: CASSLADSGYGYTF.